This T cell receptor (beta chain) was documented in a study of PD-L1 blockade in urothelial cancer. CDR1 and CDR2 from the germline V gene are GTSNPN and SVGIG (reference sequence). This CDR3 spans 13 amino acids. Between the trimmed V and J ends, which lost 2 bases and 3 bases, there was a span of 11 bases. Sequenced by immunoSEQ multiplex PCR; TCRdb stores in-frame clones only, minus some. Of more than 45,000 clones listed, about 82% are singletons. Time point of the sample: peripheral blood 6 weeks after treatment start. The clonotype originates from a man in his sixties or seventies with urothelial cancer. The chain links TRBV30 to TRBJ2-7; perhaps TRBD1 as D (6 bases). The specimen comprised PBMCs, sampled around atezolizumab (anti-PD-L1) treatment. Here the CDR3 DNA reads TGTGCCTGGAGTTACAGGGAGATCTACGAGCAGTACTTC. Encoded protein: CAWSYREIYEQYF.